This T cell receptor beta chain appears in the sequencing data of a study of blood T cell repertoires in COVID-19. Overall study: Sites in the United States, Italy and Spain provided acute and convalescent COVID-19 samples.

Profiling relied on immunoSEQ multiplex PCR, and the TCRdb table lists in-frame clones only, not all of them. The sample comprises some 100,000 clones, approximately 89% of which are singletons, and 10% rests with the top ten. Germline lookup yields CDR1 MNHNS and CDR2 SASEGT. V lost 4 bases, J lost 7 bases, and 7 bases stayed unmatched. CDR3 length equals 14 residues. This clone has just one count. The receptor was derived from a man aged 50 or older with acute or convalescent COVID-19. Specimen: peripheral blood. The J gene is TRBJ2-7, the V gene TRBV6-1; TRBD1 matches 10 bases. CDR3 protein: CASSAGQGMREQYF. The CDR3 region has the DNA TGTGCCAGCAGTGCGGGACAGGGGATGAGGGAGCAGTACTTC.